The T cell receptor (beta chain) under discussion was sequenced for a study of blood T cell repertoires in COVID-19 (dated by TCRdb to 2020 to 2022). Turning to the overall study: The collaborator samples originated in the United States, Italy and Spain and spanned the acute and convalescent phases of COVID-19. The prospective study material was composed of cDNA or gDNA derived from T cells, B-cell-depleted T cells, or PBMCs. Deeply sampled blood TCRbeta repertoires from subjects exposed to, actively infected with, or recovered from COVID-19 were included in the dataset. The repertoires were made available in a free public database intended to serve as a resource for research on the immune response to SARS-CoV-2. Samples were obtained from the ongoing ImmuneRACE study (first 160 participants) and from 950 to 1,500 subjects provided by 6 global collaborators. Sample metadata almost always included a de-identified subject ID, COVID-19 status, age in years and sex. HLA class I and class II types, where available, came from metadata supplied by the sample provider rather than from assay-based typing.

CDR1 and CDR2, per the germline V gene, are SNHLY and FYNNEI. The CDR3 runs 14 amino acids, cysteine and phenylalanine included. Of all the DNA, just the CDR3 is kept, 42 bases in frame from base 1. The junction shows trimming of 2 bases on V and 2 bases on J, and the gene matches do not reach 2 bases of it. TCRbeta CDR3 regions were amplified from genomic DNA using the immunoSEQ Assay, a bias-controlled multiplex PCR. Turning to the authors' computational methods: The number of nucleated cells in each sample was estimated from the amplification of reference gene primers within the assay. To quantify the absolute abundance of each unique TCRbeta CDR3 rearrangement, sequence reads were collapsed and filtered. Productive Simpson clonality was computed per sample as the square root of Simpson's diversity index over productive rearrangements. Drawn from immuneACCESS, this table holds only the in-frame rearrangements with V and J called that TCRdb kept. Clones are partly lost; checked studies trace under half to an unresolved V gene and leave the rest unexplained. The DNA gave D and trimming, while V, J and clone size come from that table. This sample has 200,000 or so clones in its table, and less than 90% of those were observed once. The leading ten clones occupy 2% to 2.5% of the sample.

Points on this clone: Its recognized antigen is unknown. No much larger clonotype is one base removed from it; base qualities were not supplied.

Collaborating institutions collected whole blood in K2EDTA tubes following their own protocols. For TCRbeta analysis, collaborators shipped samples as frozen whole blood, isolated PBMCs, or DNA extracted from either of those sample types. Overall study results and their limits: The amount of clinical and demographic metadata varied by source and participant and was provided uncurated.

The sequenced sample consisted of peripheral blood. The sequence joins TRBV2 to TRBJ2-7, and 8 junctional nucleotides match TRBD2. The sequence came from a woman aged 45-65 years with acute or convalescent COVID-19. The DNA sequence is given as TGTGCCAGCAGTGAAAAGCGGGGGCCCTACGAGCAGTACTTC. Translated, it gives CASSEKRGPYEQYF.